Sequencing of this T cell receptor (beta chain) was carried out in a study of OX40 agonist ivuxolimab in advanced cancers. The study in broad terms: Ivuxolimab was a fully human IgG2 agonistic monoclonal antibody targeting the costimulatory receptor OX40 (CD134). Intravenous ivuxolimab was administered to patients every 2 weeks at six dose levels: 0.01, 0.1, 0.3, 1.5, 3 and 10 mg/kg. Of the 50 to 55 patients in dose escalation, about 20 had hepatocellular carcinoma, some 15 had melanoma, 9 had renal cell carcinoma and 9 had head and neck cancer. A male proportion of roughly 80% and a mean age of around 60 years, ranging from 23 to 79, were recorded for the dose-escalation cohort. Patients were allowed to have had prior anti-PD-1, anti-PD-L1 or anti-CTLA-4 therapy, and roughly two fifths of the dose-escalation patients had been treated with checkpoint inhibitors. Partial responses occurred in three dose-escalation patients, of whom one had hepatocellular carcinoma and two had cutaneous melanoma. Peripheral TCRbeta sequencing aimed to test whether ivuxolimab altered TCR sequence diversity and caused clonal T-cell expansion. The paper covers the monotherapy dose-escalation part of the phase I ivuxolimab trial, which included N of about 50 patients.

Points the paper makes about the study in general: Antigen specificity was not determined for the clonally expanded peripheral T cells. Low levels of normalized T-cell clonal expansion were also seen in some patients who did not respond. After ivuxolimab, expanded clones were on average more numerous among CD8+ T cells than among CD4+ T cells. At doses of 0.1 to 3.0 mg/kg, clonal expansion of both CD4+ and CD8+ blood T cells was observed from baseline to week 6. In the 0.1-3.0 mg/kg groups, partial responders had among the lowest normalized peripheral clonal expansion, particularly in CD8+ T cells.

The trial excluded patients who had a history of autoimmune disease or were on systemic immunosuppression. Peripheral blood for TCR sequencing was collected from all dose cohorts at baseline, on cycle 4 day 1, and on cycle 7 day 1. Samples were obtained from an open-label, multicenter, first-in-human phase I dose-escalation trial of ivuxolimab. Adults with locally advanced or metastatic melanoma, renal cell carcinoma, hepatocellular carcinoma or head and neck squamous cell carcinoma were enrolled in the trial. Before TCR sequencing, CD4+ T cells and CD8+ T cells were sorted from peripheral blood as separate populations. Measured from the cysteine to the phenylalanine, the CDR3 is 12 residues long. Only CDR3 DNA is held: 36 bases, read in frame from base 1. At the junction V is shortened by 5 bases and J by 4 bases, with 9 bases in between. CDR1 SEHNR and CDR2 FQNEAQ are derived from the germline V gene (reference sequence).

Notes on this clone: This receptor's antigen is unknown. No much larger clonotype is one base removed from it; base qualities were not supplied.

Genomic DNA was extracted from sorted cells for sequencing of the TCRbeta CDR3 region. TCRbeta CDR3 regions were sequenced using the immunoSEQ Assay. TCRdb limited this immuneACCESS table to in-frame rearrangements with V and J called. A share of clones is missing; checked studies link under half to unresolved V genes, and the rest is unexplained. The sample table shows roughly 55,000 clones, and around 85% are seen once. The ten largest clones capture roughly an eighth of the sample. The sequencing used CD4+ or CD8+ T cells sorted from blood, collected in a trial of the OX40 agonist ivuxolimab. This receptor was obtained from an adult with an advanced solid tumor such as melanoma, head and neck, liver or kidney cancer. Here the chain combines TRBV7-9 and TRBJ2-7; the D gene lacks a confident call. The bases read TGTGCCAGCAGCACCATGGGTTACGAGCAGTACTTC. Its translation reads: CASSTMGYEQYF.